Presented here are 23 T cell receptor beta chains from one specimen sequenced in a study of lung T cells in sarcoidosis with Löfgren's syndrome. TCRdb recomputed calls from the reads with MiXCR, one row per CDR3 protein. In the table there are several thousand distinct CDR3 sequences, 15% to 20% of which are singletons. Sequenced input: CD4+ T cells from bronchoalveolar lavage. Receptor source: a human donor with sarcoidosis (Löfgren's syndrome or another form), or a control subject (not recorded which).

At least ten counts were recorded for this clonotype. The rearrangement joins TRBV18 to TRBJ2-2; 7 bases agree with TRBD2. CDR1 and CDR2 (germline): KGHSH, LQKENI. After removal of 1 base from V and 1 base from J, the junction contained 12 bases not matched to a gene. The CDR3 has 19 residues. CDR3 DNA sequence: TGTGCCAGCTCACCACAACGAGGGCTAGCGGAACTGAACACCGGGGAGCTGTTTTTT. This codes for CASSPQRGLAELNTGELFF.

This clonotype was seen ten or more times. The chain is built from TRBV12-3 or TRBV12-4 and TRBJ2-7; D may be TRBD1 (5 bases). This CDR3 comprises 14 residues. V gave up 6 bases and J gave up 1 base, with 13 bases separating them. CDR3 sequence: CASRQVAGSYEQYF. CDR3 coding DNA: TGTGCCAGCAGACAGGTGGCAGGGTCCTACGAGCAGTACTTC.

This clonotype has at least ten counts. The chain recombines TRBV27 with TRBJ2-5; the D is unclear. CDR1 and CDR2 (germline): MNHEY, SMNVEV (reference sequence). The CDR3 spans 13 residues. Trimming shortened V by 6 bases and J by 4 bases, and 12 bases separated the two germline ends. The CDR3 reads CASSPLSGETQYF. CDR3 nucleotides: TGTGCCAGCAGCCCTCTAAGTGGAGAGACCCAGTACTTC.

Comments on this clonotype: One end of the junction is discordant with germline, which a read error may explain. The CDR3 DNA sequence: TGTGCCAGCAGCCTAGGCCTCCAAGGGGGGACTGAAAAACTGCTTTTT. It specifies CASSLGLQGGTEKLLF. The chain joins TRBV13 to TRBJ1-4, with TRBD1 as a possible D gene (6 bases). CDR1 is PRHDT, CDR2 FYEKMQ, per germline (reference sequence). This CDR3 is 16 amino acids long. The whole variable domain, filled in from reference TRBV13 and TRBJ1-4, reads AAGVIQSPRHLIKEKRETATLKCYPIPRHDTVYWYQQGPGQDPQFLISFYEKMQSDKGSIPDRFSAQQFSDYHSELNMSSLELGDSALYFCASSLGLQGGTEKLLFGSGTQLSVL.

Worth noting for this clonotype: The junction does not match germline at one end; this may be a read error. The V gene is TRBV7-8, the J gene TRBJ1-1, with 9 bases that match TRBD1. Germline V gene data show CDR1 as SGHVS and CDR2 as FQNEAQ. The CDR3 has 15 amino acids. Here the CDR3 reads CASNLMDRGLGEAFF. The CDR3 DNA sequence: TGTGCCAGCAACTTAATGGACAGGGGTTTAGGTGAAGCTTTCTTT. Full variable domain (remainder filled in from reference TRBV7-8 and TRBJ1-1): GAGVSQSPRYKVAKRGQDVALRCDPISGHVSLFWYQQALGQGPEFLTYFQNEAQLDKSGLPSDRFFAERPEGSVSTLKIQRTQQEDSAVYLCASNLMDRGLGEAFFGQGTRLTVV.

This clonotype was detected many times. The V call is TRBV20-1, the J call TRBJ2-5; no firm D call. The CDR3 sequence is 11 residues long. Germline values: CDR1 DFQATT, CDR2 SNEGSKA (reference sequence). V dropped 0 bases and J dropped 9 bases, with 8 bases sitting between them. In nucleotides, the CDR3 is TGCAGTGCTAGAGATTCAGTCGCCCAGTACTTC. It codes for CSARDSVAQYF.

A remark on this clonotype: This likely comes from a read error, as the CDR3 has no conserved phenylalanine or tryptophan at its end. The DNA is omitted, as the CDR3 cannot be located on it reliably, and the CDR3 follows TCRdb's listing. The gene calls are TRBV6-2 or TRBV6-3 and TRBJ1-1; the table calls TRBD1, which could not be checked here. The CDR3 is 14 amino acids in total, end residues counted. Germline-derived CDR1 and CDR2 are MNHEY and SVGEGT. CDR3 amino acids: CASSKRQGRTESFL.

This clonotype was picked up a small number of times. This sequence may be a read error, since a much larger clone differs from it by one base. The V gene is TRBV7-3, the J gene TRBJ2-7; weak D call: TRBD2 (6 bases). With 0 bases removed from V and 5 bases from J, the gap between germline ends came to 11 bases. This CDR3 is built from 14 residues. Germline-derived CDR1 and CDR2 are SGHTA and FQGTGA. The CDR3 sequence is CASSLTEGRNEQYF. CDR3 nucleotides: TGTGCCAGCAGCTTAACGGAGGGCCGGAACGAGCAGTACTTC.

There are many counts of this clonotype. The chain is built from TRBV10-3 and TRBJ1-1, with D maybe TRBD1 (6 bases). V lost 7 bases and J lost 2, with 11 bases in between. The CDR3 runs to 13 residues. Germline V CDR1 and CDR2: ENHRY, SYGVKD. The CDR3 sequence: CAIKGGSNTEAFF. DNA of the CDR3: TGTGCCATCAAGGGGGGCTCCAACACTGAAGCTTTCTTT.

The J gene is TRBJ2-1, the V gene TRBV28, with D perhaps TRBD1 or TRBD2 (5 bases each). Deletions cut 7 bases from V and 7 bases from J, with 17 bases between. The CDR3 sequence is 14 residues long. The germline V gene has CDR1 MDHEN and CDR2 SYDVKM. The CDR3 spells CASTPGTPVNEQFF. CDR3 DNA sequence: TGTGCCAGCACACCCGGGACCCCAGTGAATGAGCAGTTCTTC.

Note on this clonotype: One junction end disagrees with the germline gene, perhaps due to a read error. This rearrangement joins TRBV28 to TRBJ1-1; D not certain. Germline CDR1 MDHEN, CDR2 SYDVKM. This CDR3 region has 13 residues. This CDR3 reads CASSFGSRTEDFF. DNA for the CDR3: TGTGCCAGCAGTTTTGGTTCTCGCACTGAAGATTTCTTT. Full variable domain (remainder filled in from reference TRBV28 and TRBJ1-1): DVKVTQSSRYLVKRTGEKVFLECVQDMDHENMFWYRQDPGLGLRLIYFSYDVKMKEKGDIPEGYSVSREKKERFSLILESASTNQTSMYLCASSFGSRTEDFFGQGTRLTVV.

This clonotype appeared many times. This chain uses TRBV12-3 or TRBV12-4 with TRBJ2-5, with 11 bases aligning to TRBD1. V gave up 6 bases and J gave up 5 bases; unmatched junction bases: 8. This CDR3 comprises 15 residues. The CDR3 sequence: CASSTSGQGVETQYF. CDR3 sequence (DNA): TGTGCCAGCAGCACCTCGGGACAGGGGGTGGAGACCCAGTACTTC.

Concerning this clonotype: This could be a read error, since a much larger clone is one nucleotide away. CDR3 DNA: TGCGCCAGCAGCCAAGATCCGCGCGGGGGGGCGCGTGGTACGCAGTATTTT. Protein: CASSQDPRGGARGTQYF. This sequence joins TRBV4-1 and TRBJ2-3; 9 bases agree with TRBD2. The trim removed 0 bases at V and 8 bases at J, leaving 12 bases unmatched. This CDR3 has 17 amino acids. Germline values: CDR1 MGHRA, CDR2 YSYEKL.

This clonotype has at least ten counts. The genes are TRBV13 and TRBJ2-2; D is unresolved. The germline CDR1 and CDR2 sequences are PRHDT and FYEKMQ (reference sequence). The length of the CDR3 is 14 residues. V lost 5 bases and J lost 6, with 13 bases in between. The CDR3 protein is CASSGREFSGELFF. The CDR3 DNA sequence: TGTGCCAGCAGCGGTAGAGAATTCTCCGGGGAGCTGTTTTTT.

In this sample, this clonotype turned up many times. The chain couples TRBV20-1 to TRBJ2-7, with TRBD2 as a possible D gene (5 bases). Trimming cost V 0 bases and J 4 bases, with 16 bases left between them. From germline, CDR1 is DFQATT and CDR2 SNEGSKA (reference sequence). This CDR3 comprises 15 residues. This chain's CDR3 is CSARDLASLAYEQYF. CDR3 nucleotides: TGCAGTGCTAGAGATCTGGCCTCCCTAGCTTACGAGCAGTACTTC.

With regard to this clonotype: A read error is possible here, since a much larger clone lies one base away. The chain carries TRBV29-1 and TRBJ2-1; maybe TRBD1 (6 bases). Germline loops: CDR1 SQVTM, CDR2 ANQGSEA. This CDR3 region has 9 residues. The CDR3 DNA reads TGCAGCGCCTCCGTTGAGGGGGACTTC. Translating gives CSASVEGDF.

The sample holds many counts of this clonotype. The rearrangement joins TRBV28 to TRBJ2-7, with a possible D match to TRBD2 (5 bases). This CDR3 region has 13 residues. V lost 2 bases to trimming and J lost 4 bases, with 9 bases between them. Germline CDR1 and CDR2: MDHEN and SYDVKM. Written as DNA, the CDR3 is TGTGCCAGCAGTTTAGTGCTAGCATACGAGCAGTACTTC. Amino acids: CASSLVLAYEQYF. The variable domain in full, completed from reference TRBV28 and TRBJ2-7, reads DVKVTQSSRYLVKRTGEKVFLECVQDMDHENMFWYRQDPGLGLRLIYFSYDVKMKEKGDIPEGYSVSREKKERFSLILESASTNQTSMYLCASSLVLAYEQYFGPGTRLTVT.

This clonotype is judged medium-sized. J is TRBJ2-3 and V is TRBV7-2; 10 nucleotides align to TRBD2. Germline CDR1 SGHTA, CDR2 FQGNSA. V lost 2 bases to trimming and J lost 5 bases; unmatched junction nucleotides: 4. This CDR3 contains 15 residues. CDR3 in DNA: TGTGCCAGCAGCTTAATAGCGGGGGGCGGAGATACGCAGTATTTT. Translation: CASSLIAGGGDTQYF. Full variable domain (rest looked up from reference TRBV7-2 and TRBJ2-3): GAGVSQSPSNKVTEKGKDVELRCDPISGHTALYWYRQSLGQGLEFLIYFQGNSAPDKSGLPSDRFSAERTGGSVSTLTIQRTQQEDSAVYLCASSLIAGGGDTQYFGPGTRLTVL.

This clonotype was found many times. V is TRBV27 and J is TRBJ1-4, with 12 nucleotides matching TRBD1. Looked up from germline, CDR1 is MNHEY and CDR2 is SMNVEV (reference sequence). J lost 5 bases, V lost 1 base, and 5 bases had no gene match. This CDR3 contains 17 residues. The CDR3 nucleotides read TGTGCCAGCAGTTTATGGGGGACAGGGGGCAAGAATGAAAAACTGTTTTTT. The encoded protein is CASSLWGTGGKNEKLFF.

The chain employs TRBV7-6 and TRBJ2-1; 8 bases are a match to TRBD2. The CDR3 extends over 14 amino acids. The trim removed 8 bases at V and 10 bases at J, leaving 13 bases unmatched. From germline, CDR1 is SGHVS and CDR2 FNYEAQ. In DNA, the CDR3 is TGTGCCAGCGGCCGCGCCGTAGCGGGAAACGAGCAGTTCTTC. The encoded protein is CASGRAVAGNEQFF.

This clonotype was observed many times. The chain uses TRBV19 and TRBJ2-2; D tentatively reads TRBD1 or TRBD2 (6 bases each). The ends were cut back, 2 bases at V and 4 bases at J, with 23 bases in the middle. CDR3 length: 19 amino acids. Germline CDR1 LNHDA, CDR2 SQIVND (reference sequence). As DNA, the CDR3 is TGTGCCAGTAGTATATATCGAGGGGGAGGATATCCGTTCACCGGGGAGCTGTTTTTT. Amino acids: CASSIYRGGGYPFTGELFF.

This clonotype occurred many times. The chain recombines TRBV12-3 or TRBV12-4 with TRBJ2-7; the D gene is possibly TRBD2 (6 bases). Trimming left V 6 bases short and J 10 bases short, with 16 bases between. This CDR3 spans 12 amino acids. The DNA of the CDR3 is TGTGCCAGCAGCCTCGGCGGGGTCGGTCAGTACTTC. This gives the protein CASSLGGVGQYF.

About this clonotype: One end of the junction is discordant with germline, which a read error may explain. The chain couples TRBV27 to TRBJ2-7; 7 bases agree with TRBD1. Germline V lookup: CDR1 MNHEY, CDR2 SMNVEV (reference sequence). CDR3 length: 15 residues. The DNA of the CDR3 is TGTGCCAGCAGCCCTAGGACAGGAACGCCCTACGAGCAGTGCTTC. Its protein product is CASSPRTGTPYEQCF.